These T cell receptor beta chains were read from a single sample in a study of beta chain features in type 1 diabetes. Sequencing was performed with immunoSEQ multiplex PCR; in TCRdb, only in-frame clones are kept and a portion is missing. The table lists roughly 340,000 clones, roughly 12% of them singletons. Sequencing used naive CD4+ T cells from blood. These receptor sequences come from a woman younger than 30 with type 1 diabetes. Both conserved end residues are part of each CDR3. D genes are given only for firm matches. The size of a clone is reported for some rows only, either as once, few or many, or as a class for expanded clones.

D: TRBD2
V: TRBV19
J: TRBJ2-3
length: 14
size: few
CDR3: CASQLAGGADTQYF
DNA: TGTGCCAGTCAACTAGCGGGAGGGGCCGATACGCAGTATTTT

D: -
V: TRBV27
J: TRBJ2-4
length: 16
size: few
CDR3: CASSLLSSGGKDIQYF
DNA: TGTGCCAGCAGTTTATTGTCGTCGGGGGGCAAGGACATTCAGTACTTC

D: -
V: TRBV18
J: TRBJ2-5
length: 15
size: -
CDR3: CASSPMAGTGETQYF
DNA: TGTGCCAGCTCACCTATGGCGGGGACGGGGGAGACCCAGTACTTC

D: -
V: TRBV10-2
J: TRBJ2-1
length: 16
size: -
CDR3: CASSEFRSSSYNEQFF
DNA: TGCGCCAGCAGTGAGTTCCGCTCGAGCTCCTACAATGAGCAGTTCTTC

D: -
V: TRBV27
J: TRBJ2-2
length: 15
size: -
CDR3: CASSLRVPNTGELFF
DNA: TGTGCCAGCAGTTTACGAGTACCGAACACCGGGGAGCTGTTTTTT

D: -
V: TRBV20-1
J: TRBJ2-3
length: 11
size: many
CDR3: CSASGADTQYF
DNA: TGCAGTGCTAGCGGGGCAGATACGCAGTATTTT

D: TRBD1
V: TRBV29-1
J: TRBJ2-6
length: 18
size: -
CDR3: CSAQGRDRGFSGANVLTF
DNA: TGCAGCGCACAAGGCCGGGACAGGGGGTTCTCTGGGGCCAACGTCCTGACTTTC

D: -
V: TRBV18
J: TRBJ2-3
length: 13
size: few
CDR3: CASSQGNEDTQYF
DNA: TGTGCCAGCTCACAGGGGAATGAGGATACGCAGTATTTT

D: TRBD2
V: TRBV5-1
J: TRBJ2-3
length: 18
size: few
CDR3: CASRRNPGLVVAADTQYF
DNA: TGCGCCAGCAGGCGTAACCCGGGACTAGTGGTTGCGGCAGATACGCAGTATTTT

D: TRBD2
V: TRBV7-9
J: TRBJ2-7
length: 13
size: -
CDR3: CASSPGGPYEQYF
DNA: TGTGCCAGCAGCCCGGGAGGGCCCTACGAGCAGTACTTC

D: TRBD1
V: TRBV18
J: TRBJ1-2
length: 14
size: -
CDR3: CASSLGQGDYGYTF
DNA: TGTGCCAGCTCACTCGGACAGGGAGATTATGGCTACACCTTC

D: -
V: TRBV30
J: TRBJ2-1
length: 14
size: few
CDR3: CAYGHSPTPNEQFF
DNA: TGTGCCTATGGTCACTCCCCCACCCCCAATGAGCAGTTCTTC

D: TRBD1
V: TRBV29-1
J: TRBJ1-2
length: 16
size: -
CDR3: CSVAPGQGIFVYGYTF
DNA: TGCAGCGTTGCACCGGGACAGGGTATTTTCGTCTATGGCTACACCTTC

D: -
V: TRBV9
J: TRBJ2-1
length: 15
size: -
CDR3: CASSVGGPYYNEQFF
DNA: TGTGCCAGCAGCGTAGGGGGCCCCTACTACAATGAGCAGTTCTTC

D: TRBD1
V: TRBV25-1
J: TRBJ1-2
length: 13
size: -
CDR3: CATTDRVGYGYTF
DNA: TGTGCCACCACGGACAGGGTAGGGTATGGCTACACCTTC

D: -
V: TRBV28
J: TRBJ2-5
length: 11
size: few
CDR3: CASSLEETQYF
DNA: TGTGCCAGCAGTCTCGAAGAGACCCAGTACTTC

D: TRBD2
V: TRBV7-9
J: TRBJ2-7
length: 15
size: -
CDR3: CASSRSGLAGGEQYF
DNA: TGTGCCAGCAGCCGTTCCGGACTAGCGGGAGGCGAGCAGTACTTC

D: TRBD2
V: TRBV7-9
J: TRBJ2-5
length: 12
size: -
CDR3: CASSLVGGDQYF
DNA: TGTGCCAGCAGCTTAGTGGGAGGGGACCAGTACTTC

D: TRBD2
V: TRBV28
J: TRBJ2-7
length: 19
size: few
CDR3: CASSSKGTSGGKGSYEQYF
DNA: TGTGCCAGCAGTTCGAAAGGGACTAGCGGGGGAAAGGGATCCTACGAGCAGTACTTC

D: TRBD2
V: TRBV18
J: TRBJ2-1
length: 16
size: -
CDR3: CASSPSYSAGSSEQFF
DNA: TGTGCCAGCTCACCTTCATATTCAGCGGGATCGAGTGAGCAGTTCTTC

D: -
V: TRBV6-1
J: TRBJ2-1
length: 13
size: few
CDR3: CASLGGPYNEQFF
DNA: TGTGCCAGCTTGGGGGGGCCCTACAATGAGCAGTTCTTC

D: TRBD2
V: TRBV5-4
J: TRBJ2-1
length: 15
size: few
CDR3: CASSLAGLAGNEQFF
DNA: TGTGCCAGCAGCTTGGCCGGTCTAGCGGGGAATGAGCAGTTCTTC

D: -
V: TRBV9
J: TRBJ1-2
length: 15
size: -
CDR3: CASSDPPLRNYGYTF
DNA: TGTGCCAGCAGCGACCCCCCCTTACGGAACTATGGCTACACCTTC

D: TRBD1
V: TRBV29-1
J: TRBJ1-2
length: 13
size: few
CDR3: CSVPGTGNYGYTF
DNA: TGCAGCGTCCCCGGGACAGGGAACTATGGCTACACCTTC

D: -
V: TRBV5-1
J: TRBJ2-5
length: 13
size: -
CDR3: CASRLVGAETQYF
DNA: TGCGCCAGCCGCCTGGTGGGAGCGGAGACCCAGTACTTC

D: -
V: TRBV7-9
J: TRBJ2-5
length: 14
size: -
CDR3: CASTERGGKETQYF
DNA: TGTGCCAGCACCGAGAGGGGGGGCAAAGAGACCCAGTACTTC

D: -
V: TRBV18
J: TRBJ2-4
length: 16
size: few
CDR3: CASSPSQGLIKNIQYF
DNA: TGTGCCAGCTCACCATCCCAGGGGCTGATCAAAAACATTCAGTACTTC

D: TRBD1
V: TRBV2
J: TRBJ1-1
length: 13
size: few
CDR3: CASHSGGNTEAFF
DNA: TGTGCCAGCCATTCAGGGGGGAACACTGAAGCTTTCTTT

D: -
V: TRBV19
J: TRBJ1-1
length: 15
size: -
CDR3: CASRTSDTLNTEAFF
DNA: TGTGCCAGTAGAACCTCGGACACATTGAACACTGAAGCTTTCTTT

D: TRBD1
V: TRBV14
J: TRBJ1-2
length: 13
size: few
CDR3: CASSRQGSYGYTF
DNA: TGTGCCAGCAGCCGACAGGGAAGCTATGGCTACACCTTC